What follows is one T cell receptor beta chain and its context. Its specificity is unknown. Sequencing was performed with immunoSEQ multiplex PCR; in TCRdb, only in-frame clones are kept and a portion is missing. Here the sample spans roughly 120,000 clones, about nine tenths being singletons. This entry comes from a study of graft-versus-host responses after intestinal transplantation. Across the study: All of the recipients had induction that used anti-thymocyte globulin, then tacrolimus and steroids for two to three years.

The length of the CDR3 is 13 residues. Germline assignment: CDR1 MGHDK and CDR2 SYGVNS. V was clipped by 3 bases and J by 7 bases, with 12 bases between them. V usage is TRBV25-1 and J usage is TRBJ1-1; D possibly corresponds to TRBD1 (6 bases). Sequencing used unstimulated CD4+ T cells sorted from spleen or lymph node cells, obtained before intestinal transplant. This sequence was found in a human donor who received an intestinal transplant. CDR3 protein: CASSELFRGEAFF. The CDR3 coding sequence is TGTGCCAGCAGTGAGCTTTTCAGGGGTGAAGCTTTCTTT.